This entry is about one TCR beta chain. Its antigen remains undetermined. No base qualities exist here, and no much larger clone lies one base off it. Healthy HIV-negative adults with no recently reported acute infections or vaccinations were included as donors. All donors were Caucasian adults living in Nashville, Tennessee, USA. CD4+ T cells were enriched by magnetic negative selection, after which naive cells were positively selected on CD45RA and the negative fraction was taken as the memory subset. After blood collection by leukapheresis, PBMCs were isolated using Ficoll-Histopaque density gradient centrifugation and then cryopreserved in the vapor phase of liquid nitrogen. Analytical flow cytometry was used to check the purity and quantity of each magnetically sorted T cell population. Genomic DNA was isolated from each sorted fraction and quantified by UV absorbance on a Nanodrop 2000c. Including cysteine and phenylalanine, the CDR3 has 15 amino acids. Here the CDR3 DNA is all that survives: 45 bases in frame from base 1. The germline V gene (reference sequence) gives CDR1 as MNHNY and CDR2 as SVGAGI. V gives up 5 bases and J gives up 0 bases, and the segment between their germline ends measures 11 bases.

The source of the sample is a study of shared clonotypes between healthy human individuals (dated by TCRdb to 2018 to 2021). Describing the broader study: The cohort included three men and a couple of women between 18 and 49 years of age. Per donor, three plates each were used for CD4 naive and CD4 memory, two for CD8 naive, and one for CD8 memory. To estimate repertoire size and how much clonotype sharing occurs between individuals, the study deeply sequenced the blood TCR repertoires of five healthy adults. Libraries were prepared and TCR repertoires were sequenced by different laboratories using diverse techniques, in order to increase sequencing depth and limit assay-specific biases. Leukapheresis yielded between about 0.85 and 10 billion PBMCs per donor.

Here is what the overall study found, with its caveats: Clonotypes shared by all four sorted-subset donors showed higher generation probabilities than non-shared clonotypes. Even with the large sequencing depth, rarefaction of the sorted-subset datasets indicated that sequencing was incomplete. Because the study included only a small number of donors, the genetic and exposure-history diversity represented was limited. Sharing across several donors was observed for around 4.8% of naive CD4, about 3.2% of naive CD8, roughly 2.3% of memory CD4, and around 0.4% of memory CD8 clonotypes. Larger estimated clonotype richness was generally found for naive subsets than for memory subsets. Sampling was limited to blood, and TCR repertoires in tissue likely differ from TCR repertoires in blood. Pairwise subsampling indicated that sequencing depth was expected to affect the degree of clonotype sharing among donors.

TCR CDR3 regions were amplified from genomic DNA by multiplex PCR using the deep immunoSEQ assay. Genomic DNA extracted from each cell subset was distributed evenly over all wells of several immunoSEQ 96-well plates, and each plate served as one replicate. For sorted subsets, roughly 200 ng genomic DNA, equal to 30,000 to 35,000 T cell genomes, was loaded into each replicate PCR. Purified libraries were quantified with a Qubit 3.0 fluorometer, sized on a Bioanalyzer 2100, and re-quantified with the KAPA Library Quantification kit. Every immunoSEQ 96-well plate was sequenced on a dedicated single-read 150-cycle Illumina NextSeq 550 flow cell. Processing in the source paper ran as follows. Because the immunoSEQ output included only junctional sequences and no quality scores, the filtering could not be the same as the filtering used for full-length reads. To assign V/J genes and CDR3, sequences were annotated against IMGT germline references using PyIR, a Python wrapper for IgBLAST v1.9. Reads were filtered out if the reads had weak V/J assignments (E-value above 1e-6), no CDR3, stop codons, out-of-frame junctions, or ambiguous translated residues. A V3J clonotype was defined by an identical inferred V gene, J gene, and CDR3 amino acid sequence. To compute the percentage overlap between repertoires, the number of shared unique clonotypes was divided by the size of the smaller repertoire. Richness of each repertoire was evaluated using RTK rarefaction, the Chao1 estimator, and Recon v2.1 estimates of unobserved clonotypes. OLGA was used to compute generation probabilities for all TCRbeta clonotypes that the gDNA method yielded from several donors. TCRdb limited this immuneACCESS table to in-frame rearrangements with V and J called. A share of clones is missing; checked studies link under half to unresolved V genes, and the rest is unexplained. The DNA gave D and trimming, while V, J and clone size come from that table. The sample table records over 2 million clones; about 95% of these occur just once. Of the sample, 0.1% to 0.15% falls within the top ten clones.

Input material: naive CD4+ T cells sorted from blood. In light of the paper, this sample's cell subset or site label describes: CD45RA+ positively selected. This sequence was found in a man between 18 and 29 years old in good health. Recombination linked TRBV6-6 to TRBJ1-3; no D segment can be confidently identified. The CDR3 corresponds to CASSARHPSGNTIYF. The DNA reads as follows: TGTGCCAGCAGTGCCCGACACCCCTCTGGAAACACCATATATTTT.